The TCR beta chain described here comes from a study of T-cell memory formation after mild COVID-19. Study in general: Each donor largely had its own TCR clusters.

Regarding the study as a whole: CD4+ contracting clones were mainly CM and EM; CD8+ ones, EMRA. Some SARS-CoV-2-responding clones were already detected in memory before infection.

Constant-segment primers served in 5'RACE that generated TCR alpha and TCR beta cDNA libraries bearing sample barcodes and UMIs. TCRdb called the 5' RACE reads again in MiXCR, with one record for every CDR3 protein. The table shows about 320,000 distinct CDR3 sequences, with approximately 15% occurring only once. The ends lost 5 bases at V and 7 bases at J; junction bases unmatched: 6. The CDR3 covers 13 residues. Germline CDR1 is SGHAT and CDR2 is FQNNGV. This clonotype was detected many times. Its target is not known. The TCR was taken from a man aged 18-30 years who had mild COVID-19 (a few samples of this study predate the infection). Cell type and time point are not known. The sample taken for sequencing was PBMCs or a T cell subset sorted from them (not recorded which). The rearrangement joins TRBV11-2 to TRBJ1-2; 8 bases are shared with TRBD1. The CDR3 loop reads CASSTTGAVGYTF. DNA of the CDR3: TGTGCCAGCAGCACGACAGGGGCGGTTGGCTACACCTTC.